This T cell receptor (beta chain) was profiled in a study of shared clonotypes between healthy human individuals. The assay was immunoSEQ multiplex PCR, and TCRdb's table has in-frame clones only and misses some. Of roughly 2.2 million clones in the sample, about 92% were seen once. A single count supports this clone. What it binds is not known. Findings and limits, study-wide: Measured sharing among donors was expected to vary with sequencing depth.

Trimming pared 1 base from V and 8 bases from J, leaving 11 bases between. This CDR3 is built from 13 residues. CDR1 and CDR2 from the germline V gene are KGHSH and LQKENI. The chain recombines TRBV18 with TRBJ1-2, with a possible D match to TRBD1 (5 bases). The sequencing sample was made of naive CD4+ T cells from PBMCs. The sample's subset: CD45RA+ positively selected. This clonotype was obtained from a man aged 18 to 29 in good health. Some clones in this sample may be carry-over from other donors' samples. The CDR3 coding sequence is TGTGCCAGCTCACCACAAAGGGGTCACGGCTACACCTTC. Residues: CASSPQRGHGYTF.